This TCR beta chain was identified in a study of blood T cell repertoires in COVID-19. Looking at the study overall: In each case, the material was cDNA or gDNA derived from T cells, B-cell-depleted T cells, or PBMCs.

V was clipped by 7 bases and J by 0 bases; unmatched bases: 17. The V gene's germline CDR1 is SGHTA and CDR2 FQGNSA. This CDR3 has 19 amino acids. Sequencing was performed with immunoSEQ multiplex PCR; in TCRdb, only in-frame clones are kept and a portion is missing. The sample holds approximately 270,000 clones, approximately 83% seen once. Seattle participants joined during active infection and were tracked over time. This sequence joins TRBV7-2 and TRBJ2-1; 8 bases agree with TRBD2. The source material was peripheral blood. This TCR was recovered from a person aged 70 to 80 with COVID-19, enrolled during active disease. Here the CDR3 DNA reads TGTGCCAGCATTCTAGAACCCACCGGCGGGGGGAGCTCCTACAATGAGCAGTTCTTC. Translating gives CASILEPTGGGSSYNEQFF.